This T cell receptor beta chain was found in a study of blood T cells in healthy people across ages. Overall study findings and caveats: The percentage of naive T cells correlated strongly with TCR beta diversity. A greater number of naive CD4+ cells and higher diversity distinguished long-lived donors from aged donors.

A sample-barcoded 5' primer and a J-beta primer mix were used in a second PCR of roughly 7 to 11 cycles. TCRdb re-derived calls from the 5' RACE reads in MiXCR, one entry per CDR3 protein. This table holds 650,000 to 1,000,000 distinct CDR3 sequences, roughly 40% found once. This clonotype was found a few times. Its matching antigen is unknown. The CDR3 covers 16 residues. CDR1 and CDR2 from the germline V gene are MDHEN and SYDVKM. V dropped 7 bases and J dropped 8 bases, with 24 bases sitting between them. This chain joins TRBV28 and TRBJ2-1, with D possibly TRBD2 on 7 matching bases. Source material: blood. This receptor was taken from a man younger than 35 in good health. The CDR3 loop is CASKPFGGGAPDEQFF. In DNA form, the CDR3 reads TGTGCCAGCAAACCTTTCGGAGGGGGGGCACCCGATGAGCAGTTCTTC.